These 21 T cell receptor beta chains were sequenced from one sample in a study of blood T cell repertoires in COVID-19. Some clones are missing from TCRdb's copy, which holds only in-frame ones; the method was immunoSEQ multiplex PCR. The data contain 200,000 to 250,000 clones, about 90% of them singletons. What was sequenced was PBMCs or T cells enriched from blood (not recorded which). The source is a woman between 45 and 65 years old in a cohort exposed to, infected with or recovered from COVID-19 (not recorded which).

The chain recombines TRBV4-2 with TRBJ2-5; 10 nucleotides agree with TRBD1. CDR1 and CDR2 from the germline V gene are LGHNA and YNFKEQ. This CDR3 comprises 15 residues. After removal of 1 base from V and 5 bases from J, the junction contained 4 bases not matched to a gene. The chain's CDR3 is CASSQGDRGRETQYF. CDR3 in DNA: TGTGCCAGCAGCCAAGGGGACAGGGGCAGGGAGACCCAGTACTTC.

The chain combines TRBV18 with TRBJ2-1, with 11 bases identical to TRBD2. J gave up 8 bases and V 6 bases, and 9 bases lay outside the gene matches. Germline CDR1 is KGHSH and CDR2 is LQKENI. There are 15 residues in the CDR3. The CDR3 DNA reads as TGTGCCAGCTCCGGATTAGCGGGGGGGCTCGATGAGCAGTTCTTC. Translated, it gives CASSGLAGGLDEQFF.

This sequence joins TRBV2 and TRBJ1-5; 10 bases match TRBD1. CDR3 size: 16 residues. J lost 2 bases, V lost 8 bases, and 9 bases had no gene match. From germline, CDR1 is SNHLY and CDR2 FYNNEI. The CDR3 DNA reads TGTGCCAGCGCCGACAGGGGGCGGCTAGGCAATCAGCCCCAGCATTTT. Protein sequence: CASADRGRLGNQPQHF.

This chain connects TRBV5-4 to TRBJ1-1, with 10 positions matching TRBD1. Germline CDR1 and CDR2: SGHNT and YYREEE (reference sequence). The CDR3 covers 14 residues. Unmatched junction bases numbered 5, after V lost 3 bases and J lost 6 bases. The CDR3 DNA is TGTGCCAGCAGCTGGACAGGGGGGCCTTCTGAAGCTTTCTTT. It codes for CASSWTGGPSEAFF.

This rearrangement joins TRBV27 to TRBJ2-3; a weak D match, TRBD1 (5 bases). The CDR3 has 14 residues. CDR1 MNHEY and CDR2 SMNVEV come from the germline V gene (reference sequence). Trimming shortened V by 8 bases and J by 0 bases, and 12 bases separated the two germline ends. CDR3 amino acids: CASGTGTSTDTQYF. Written as DNA, the CDR3 is TGTGCCAGCGGAACAGGAACTAGCACAGATACGCAGTATTTT.

The chain recombines TRBV28 with TRBJ2-5; maybe TRBD1 (5 bases). This CDR3 contains 13 residues. The germline gives CDR1 MDHEN, CDR2 SYDVKM. V was clipped by 2 bases and J by 4 bases, with 8 bases between them. The CDR3 loop is CASSLGAPETQYF. In DNA form, the CDR3 reads TGTGCCAGCAGTTTAGGGGCACCAGAGACCCAGTACTTC.

This clone was observed a single time. The chain recombines TRBV5-1 with TRBJ2-3, with a weak D call TRBD2 (5 bases). Trimming pared 4 bases from V and 1 base from J, leaving 19 bases between. This CDR3 is 17 amino acids long. The germline V gene encodes CDR1 SGHRS and CDR2 YFSETQ. The CDR3 here is CASSLGAFAFGTDTQYF. Written as DNA, the CDR3 is TGCGCCAGCAGCCTGGGAGCCTTTGCCTTTGGCACAGATACGCAGTATTTT. The complete variable domain, with remaining parts taken from reference TRBV5-1 and TRBJ2-3, reads KAGVTQTPRYLIKTRGQQVTLSCSPISGHRSVSWYQQTPGQGLQFLFEYFSETQRNKGNFPGRFSGRQFSNSRSEMNVSTLELGDSALYLCASSLGAFAFGTDTQYFGPGTRLTVL.

The chain links TRBV3-1 (or the pseudogene TRBV3-2) to TRBJ2-3, with D maybe TRBD1 (5 bases). The CDR3 covers 15 residues. V lost 3 bases, J lost 4 bases, and 14 bases lay in between. Germline lookup yields CDR1 LGHDT and CDR2 YNNKEL (reference sequence). The CDR3 DNA reads as TGTGCCAGCAGCCACCGCGGACAAACAGCAGATACGCAGTATTTT. Its translation: CASSHRGQTADTQYF.

V usage is TRBV20-1 and J usage is TRBJ1-2; the D is unclear. The CDR3 spans 11 residues. V lost 3 bases to trimming and J lost 5 bases, with 7 bases between them. Germline-derived CDR1 and CDR2 are DFQATT and SNEGSKA (reference sequence). The CDR3 nucleotides are TGCAGTGCTAGTGCGGGGTATGGCTACACCTTC. Its translation is CSASAGYGYTF.

The genes are TRBV21-1 and TRBJ1-3; the D call TRBD1 from the table was never checked on the DNA. TRBV21-1 is listed as a pseudogene. The CDR3 spans 16 residues. CDR3 in DNA: TGTGCCAGCAGCAAGACGGACAGGGCCTCTGGAAACACCATATATTTT. It is translated as CASSKTDRASGNTIYF.

This chain connects TRBV5-4 to TRBJ2-5, with D perhaps TRBD1 (7 bases). The CDR3 is made up of 14 amino acids. V lost 6 bases and J lost 1, with 13 bases in between. CDR1 SGHNT and CDR2 YYREEE come from the germline V gene (reference sequence). For the CDR3, the DNA is TGTGCCAGCACCCGTCAGGGGGGCCAAGAGACCCAGTACTTC. Its protein product is CASTRQGGQETQYF.

This chain joins TRBV28 and TRBJ2-2, with a possible D match to TRBD1 (7 bases). There are 14 residues in the CDR3. Trimming took off 5 bases at V and 4 bases at J, with 11 bases between the two ends. In germline, CDR1 is MDHEN, CDR2 SYDVKM. The chain's CDR3 is CASSTGEATGELFF. The CDR3 bases are TGTGCCAGCAGTACAGGGGAGGCCACCGGGGAGCTGTTTTTT. The full variable domain, its missing parts supplied by reference TRBV28 and TRBJ2-2, is DVKVTQSSRYLVKRTGEKVFLECVQDMDHENMFWYRQDPGLGLRLIYFSYDVKMKEKGDIPEGYSVSREKKERFSLILESASTNQTSMYLCASSTGEATGELFFGEGSRLTVL.

V gene TRBV14 combines with J gene TRBJ2-5; TRBD1 is a possible D gene (6 bases). The V and J ends lost 6 bases and 0 bases respectively, with 11 bases between them. The CDR3 consists of 14 residues. Per the germline V gene, CDR1 is SGHDN and CDR2 is FVKESK. This CDR3 is CASRSDSYQETQYF. In DNA form, the CDR3 reads TGTGCCAGCAGGTCGGACAGCTACCAAGAGACCCAGTACTTC.

The chain uses TRBV6-2 or TRBV6-3 and TRBJ2-3; D gene ambiguous. Trimming cost V 2 bases and J 2 bases, with 8 bases left between them. Germline V gene sequence: CDR1 MNHEY, CDR2 SVGEGT. The CDR3 runs 14 residues. Written as DNA, the CDR3 is TGTGCCAGCAGTTACCGGGTAGTCACAGATACGCAGTATTTT. This codes for CASSYRVVTDTQYF.

The gene calls are TRBV4-2 and TRBJ1-2, with D perhaps matching TRBD1 (6 bases). The CDR3 totals 13 residues. Germline CDR1 is LGHNA and CDR2 is YNFKEQ. Trimming took off 7 bases at V and 7 bases at J, with 16 bases between the two ends. CDR3 amino acids: CASNNREMGGYTF. The CDR3 DNA reads as TGTGCCAGCAACAACAGGGAAATGGGTGGCTACACCTTC.

The chain employs TRBV6-4 and TRBJ1-3; TRBD1 aligns across 10 bases. J gave up 4 bases and V 6 bases, and 9 bases lay outside the gene matches. Germline-derived CDR1 and CDR2 are MRHNA and SNTAGT. The CDR3 loop spans 16 amino acids. CDR3 protein: CASRVRDRGAGNTIYF. DNA of the CDR3: TGTGCCAGCAGGGTCCGGGACAGGGGAGCGGGAAACACCATATATTTT.

The J gene is TRBJ1-1, the V gene TRBV18; D unclear. CDR3 size: 16 residues. The germline gives CDR1 KGHSH, CDR2 LQKENI. V lost 2 bases, J lost 4 bases, and 17 bases lay in between. CDR3 in amino acids: CASSPRTARDGTEAFF. CDR3 sequence (DNA): TGTGCCAGCTCACCAAGGACGGCCCGGGATGGCACTGAAGCTTTCTTT.

This chain links TRBV5-4 with TRBJ2-3; TRBD1 matches 11 bases. The CDR3 is 16 amino acids. Trimming removed 4 bases from V and 7 bases from J; junction bases left unmatched: 11. Germline values: CDR1 SGHNT, CDR2 YYREEE (reference sequence). CDR3 loop: CASSPGQGAPLNTQYF. In DNA form, the CDR3 reads TGTGCCAGCAGCCCCGGACAGGGGGCGCCATTAAATACGCAGTATTTT.

Concerning this clone itself: The sample holds other DNA sequences that translate to the same CDR3. The rearrangement joins TRBV5-4 to TRBJ1-2; tentative D call: TRBD1 (6 bases). V lost 4 bases and J 2 bases, leaving 9 bases between the germline ends. The germline gives CDR1 SGHNT, CDR2 YYREEE (reference sequence). The CDR3 extends over 13 amino acids. Written as DNA, the CDR3 is TGTGCCAGCAGCCTCCAGGGGAACTATGGCTACACCTTC. This sequence encodes CASSLQGNYGYTF. Full variable domain (remainder filled in from reference TRBV5-4 and TRBJ1-2): ETGVTQSPTHLIKTRGQQVTLRCSSQSGHNTVSWYQQALGQGPQFIFQYYREEENGRGNFPPRFSGLQFPNYSSELNVNALELDDSALYLCASSLQGNYGYTFGSGTRLTVV.

This chain joins TRBV4-2 and TRBJ2-3; 8 bases are a match to TRBD2. CDR3 size: 16 residues. Germline CDR1 reads LGHNA; CDR2 reads YNFKEQ. The V segment lost 1 base and the J segment 3 bases; nucleotides outside the gene matches: 6. Written as DNA, the CDR3 is TGTGCCAGCAGCCAAGGAAAAGCGGGGGCTACAGATACGCAGTATTTT. Residues: CASSQGKAGATDTQYF.

V gene TRBV6-2 or TRBV6-3 combines with J gene TRBJ2-5, with D perhaps matching TRBD1 (6 bases). V lost 0 bases and J lost 3, with 11 bases in between. In germline, CDR1 is MNHEY, CDR2 SVGEGT. The CDR3 is 15 residues long. The CDR3 DNA follows: TGTGCCAGCAGTTACTCCGGACAGATAGAAGAGACCCAGTACTTC. Its protein product is CASSYSGQIEETQYF.